What follows is one TCR beta chain and its context. These data are taken from a study of blood T cell repertoires in COVID-19. Study information: The United States, Italy and Spain were the sources of the acute and convalescent COVID-19 samples. The analysed material was cDNA or gDNA that came from T cells, B-cell-depleted T cells, or PBMCs.

Authors' data handling: Using reference gene primer amplification, nucleated cell counts were estimated. TCRdb keeps only in-frame clones here, not all; method: immunoSEQ multiplex PCR. That table supplies the V and J calls and clone size; D and trimming were determined from the DNA. Of 380,000 or so clones listed, around nine tenths are singletons. Participant reports of clinical history set cohort assignment. The source is a woman in her thirties with acute COVID-19. The sample comprised PBMCs or T cells enriched from blood (not recorded which).

The CDR3 loop reads CASSYYSGKETQYF. The CDR3 DNA reads as TGTGCCAGCAGTTACTATAGCGGGAAAGAGACCCAGTACTTC. This rearrangement joins TRBV6-2 or TRBV6-3 to TRBJ2-5, with 8 positions matching TRBD2. CDR1 and CDR2 (germline): MNHEY, SVGEGT. After removal of 1 base from V and 3 bases from J, the junction contained 1 base not matched to a gene. The CDR3 is 14 amino acids.